The 20 T cell receptor beta chains listed next were all sequenced from one sample in a study of response to subunit inactivated influenza vaccine. Via MiXCR, TCRdb re-called the RT-PCR reads, giving one row per CDR3 protein. The table lists approximately 500,000 distinct CDR3 sequences, 10% to 15% of them singletons. Source: PBMCs from blood, taken roughly 48 days after vaccination. Receptors were obtained from a man aged 50 to 59 who received an inactivated influenza vaccine.

This clonotype was found a few times. V usage is TRBV6-5 and J usage is TRBJ1-4; maybe TRBD1 (5 bases). Germline V gene lookup returns CDR1 MNHEY and CDR2 SVGAGI. The germline V and J ends were trimmed by 2 bases and 5 bases, with 9 bases remaining between them. The CDR3 is 14 residues long. The CDR3 DNA reads as TGTGCCAGCAGTTACGGGGCCCCGAATGAAAAACTGTTTTTT. As protein: CASSYGAPNEKLFF.

This clonotype was detected a few times. This sequence joins TRBV10-3 and TRBJ1-2; 8 positions match TRBD1. CDR3 size: 16 residues. Unmatched junction bases numbered 9, after V lost 2 bases and J lost 4 bases. Germline-derived CDR1 and CDR2 are ENHRY and SYGVKD. The CDR3 protein is CAISERPGGASYGYTF. CDR3 coding DNA: TGTGCCATCAGTGAGAGGCCAGGGGGCGCGAGCTATGGCTACACCTTC.

This clonotype was detected a few times. V and J are TRBV20-1 and TRBJ2-3, with unresolved D. CDR3 length: 13 residues. V was clipped by 6 bases and J by 6 bases, with 16 bases between them. The germline CDR1 and CDR2 sequences are DFQATT and SNEGSKA (reference sequence). This CDR3 reads CSAKGPLSDTQYF. CDR3 bases: TGCAGTGCCAAGGGTCCCCTTTCGGATACGCAGTATTTT.

This clonotype was seen a few times. The genes are TRBV5-1 and TRBJ2-1, with 13 bases matching TRBD2. Germline CDR1 is SGHRS and CDR2 is YFSETQ. V shed 3 bases, J shed 8 bases, and the junction held 8 bases outside the gene matches. The CDR3 is made up of 16 amino acids. This CDR3 is CASSSRLAGGSDEQFF. DNA of the CDR3: TGCGCCAGCAGCTCGAGACTAGCGGGAGGTTCCGATGAGCAGTTCTTC.

V gene TRBV4-2 combines with J gene TRBJ2-4, with a tentative D call TRBD1 (5 bases). The CDR3 sequence is 16 residues long. Trimming pared 8 bases from V and 3 bases from J, leaving 20 bases between. Germline V gene lookup returns CDR1 LGHNA and CDR2 YNFKEQ. The CDR3 reads CASGKTEKLVKNIQYF. CDR3 in DNA: TGTGCCAGCGGAAAGACAGAGAAATTAGTCAAAAACATTCAGTACTTC.

This clonotype was picked up many times. The CDR3 sequence: CASLLGEGTYEQYF. Written as DNA, the CDR3 is TGTGCCAGCCTCTTGGGAGAGGGAACCTACGAGCAGTACTTC. This chain joins TRBV5-5 and TRBJ2-7; maybe TRBD2 (5 bases). This CDR3 has 14 amino acids. The germline V and J ends were trimmed by 7 bases and 2 bases, with 16 bases remaining between them. Germline V gives CDR1 SGHKS, CDR2 YYEKEE (reference sequence).

The chain employs TRBV4-2 and TRBJ1-1; D gene uncertain. CDR3 size: 15 residues. Germline V gene lookup returns CDR1 LGHNA and CDR2 YNFKEQ. V was clipped by 4 bases and J by 1 base, with 13 bases between them. CDR3 protein: CASSPSRGENTEAFF. In DNA form, the CDR3 reads TGTGCCAGCAGCCCTTCCCGGGGAGAGAACACTGAAGCTTTCTTT.

The chain has TRBV18 and TRBJ1-6, with 7 bases fitting TRBD1. The CDR3 consists of 13 residues. Looked up from germline, CDR1 is KGHSH and CDR2 is LQKENI. Trimming cost V 9 bases and J 6 bases; bases outside gene matches: 5. CDR3 sequence: CASTGTANSPLHF. DNA for the CDR3: TGTGCCAGTACCGGGACAGCTAATTCACCCCTCCACTTT.

This sequence joins TRBV2 and TRBJ2-1; D not resolved. The germline CDR1 and CDR2 sequences are SNHLY and FYNNEI. V lost 7 bases, J lost 3 bases, and 4 bases lay in between. This CDR3 is 11 amino acids long. CDR3 sequence reads: CASNVYNEQFF. The CDR3 nucleotides read TGTGCCAGCAATGTCTACAATGAGCAGTTCTTC.

The chain uses TRBV10-3 and TRBJ2-2, with no clear D. Between the trimmed V and J ends, which lost 7 bases and 1 base, there was a span of 4 bases. Germline V gives CDR1 ENHRY, CDR2 SYGVKD. This CDR3 has 12 residues. CDR3 nucleotides: TGTGCCATCAAACGGAACACCGGGGAGCTGTTTTTT. Translation gives CAIKRNTGELFF.

In its sample, this clonotype was seen a few times. The J gene is TRBJ1-5, the V gene TRBV24-1, with a weak D call TRBD1 (6 bases). CDR1 KGHDR and CDR2 SFDVKD come from the germline V gene. This CDR3 has 14 residues. V gave up 4 bases and J gave up 7 bases, with 13 bases separating them. CDR3 protein: CATSEQGTHQPQHF. CDR3 DNA sequence: TGTGCCACCAGTGAACAGGGAACACACCAGCCCCAGCATTTT.

This clonotype was observed a few times. The CDR3, as DNA: TGTGCCAGCAGCCCGGACTATCGGGAGTACAATGAGCAGTTCTTC. It encodes CASSPDYREYNEQFF. The chain uses TRBV11-3 and TRBJ2-1, with D perhaps TRBD2 (6 bases). The CDR3 sequence is 15 residues long. V lost 5 bases and J 4 bases, leaving 15 bases between the germline ends. The germline gives CDR1 SGHNT, CDR2 YENEEA. Complete variable domain (other parts from reference TRBV11-3 and TRBJ2-1): EAGVVQSPRYKIIEKKQPVAFWCNPISGHNTLYWYLQNLGQGPELLIRYENEEAVDDSQLPKDRFSAERLKGVDSTLKIQPAELGDSAVYLCASSPDYREYNEQFFGPGTRLTVL.

This clonotype was counted at least ten times. This chain connects TRBV4-2 to TRBJ1-1, with D unclear. Germline V gene lookup returns CDR1 LGHNA and CDR2 YNFKEQ. This CDR3 is 14 amino acids long. V was clipped by 3 bases and J by 1 base, with 9 bases between them. The CDR3 DNA follows: TGTGCCAGCAGCCACCCGGACGCGAACACTGAAGCTTTCTTT. Translating gives CASSHPDANTEAFF.

This sequence joins TRBV20-1 and TRBJ1-1; 7 bases line up with TRBD1. CDR1 and CDR2 from the germline V gene are DFQATT and SNEGSKA (reference sequence). J gave up 4 bases and V 1 base, and 6 bases lay outside the gene matches. CDR3 length equals 14 residues. CDR3 sequence (DNA): TGCAGTGCTAGAGCGGGCAGGGGGACCACTGAAGCTTTCTTT. Residues: CSARAGRGTTEAFF.

This rearrangement joins TRBV20-1 to TRBJ2-1, with D possibly matching TRBD1 (5 bases). V shed 5 bases and J shed 0 bases, with 11 bases lying between them. There are 14 residues in the CDR3. The V gene's germline CDR1 is DFQATT and CDR2 SNEGSKA (reference sequence). As DNA, the CDR3 is TGCAGTGCTCGGCCAGGGCCCTCCTACAATGAGCAGTTCTTC. Amino acids: CSARPGPSYNEQFF.

The table lists this clonotype with a few counts. The V gene is TRBV12-3 or TRBV12-4, the J gene TRBJ2-3, with TRBD2 matching over 11 bases. CDR3 length: 17 amino acids. The ends lost 7 bases at V and 4 bases at J; junction bases unmatched: 13. CDR3 coding DNA: TGTGCCAGCAAGGAGCTAGCGGGAGGAACTAAATCAGATACGCAGTATTTT. Residues: CASKELAGGTKSDTQYF.

CDR3 residues: CATSKGVQETQYF. DNA for the CDR3: TGTGCCACCAGCAAAGGCGTTCAAGAGACCCAGTACTTC. The rearrangement uses TRBV15 and TRBJ2-5; D not certain. CDR3 length: 13 residues. V shed 4 bases and J shed 2 bases, with 8 bases lying between them. Germline lookup yields CDR1 LNHNV and CDR2 YYDKDF (reference sequence).

The rearrangement joins TRBV7-2 to TRBJ2-3; 9 bases agree with TRBD2. The CDR3 covers 20 residues. The germline V gene has CDR1 SGHTA and CDR2 FQGNSA. J was trimmed by 2 bases and V by 0 bases; bases with no gene match: 15. The CDR3 bases are TGTGCCAGCAGCTTAGCCCCCCGGGGTAGCGGGGGACCCGTCACAGATACGCAGTATTTT. Its protein product is CASSLAPRGSGGPVTDTQYF.

The chain is built from TRBV12-3 or TRBV12-4 and TRBJ2-7; D is ambiguous. The V end was cut by 2 bases, the J end by 0 bases, with 5 bases between. This CDR3 is 13 amino acids long. Here the CDR3 reads CASSLNPSYEQYF. The CDR3 coding sequence is TGTGCCAGCAGTTTAAACCCCTCCTACGAGCAGTACTTC.

This clonotype came up a few times. This chain uses TRBV12-3 or TRBV12-4 with TRBJ1-6; 7 bases agree with TRBD1. The CDR3 loop spans 17 amino acids. Germline trimming cut 6 bases from V and 1 base from J; bases unmatched to any gene: 9. DNA for the CDR3: TGTGCCAGCAGATCAACAACAGGGGATTCCTATAATTCACCCCTCCACTTT. Amino acid sequence: CASRSTTGDSYNSPLHF.